Included here is one TCR beta chain sequence, with context. The data are from a study of blood T cell repertoires in COVID-19. Background on the study: Sample material is recorded as cDNA or gDNA derived from T cells, B-cell-depleted T cells, or PBMCs.

The V segment lost 1 base and the J segment 5 bases; nucleotides outside the gene matches: 5. Germline assignment: CDR1 SGHDT and CDR2 YYEEEE. The length of the CDR3 is 14 residues. Using immunoSEQ multiplex PCR, the repertoire was profiled, and TCRdb retains in-frame clones only, with some absent. The table lists about 260,000 clones, 86% of them singletons. The clonotype was recovered from a man younger than 45 with active or convalescent COVID-19. Sequenced input: peripheral blood. The chain uses TRBV5-6 and TRBJ1-1; 7 bases fit TRBD1. CDR3 protein: CASSLTGERTEAFF. The CDR3 coding sequence is TGTGCCAGCAGCTTGACAGGGGAGAGGACTGAAGCTTTCTTT.